The following is a TCR beta chain sequence with its context. Its antigen is currently unknown. Libraries were prepared by immunoSEQ multiplex PCR; TCRdb keeps only in-frame clonotypes and omits some of them. Among about 380,000 clones listed, roughly 96% were seen once. Germline CDR1 and CDR2: LGHNA and YNFKEQ. The CDR3 length is 17 residues. The trim removed 1 base at V and 3 bases at J, leaving 6 bases unmatched. This sample is part of a study of shared clonotypes between healthy human individuals. Study as a whole: Per donor, three plates held CD4 naive cells, three held CD4 memory, two held CD8 naive and one held CD8 memory. Study results and caveats: When naive CD4 clonotypes were compared across several donors, approximately 5% were shared. Non-shared clonotypes had lower generation probabilities than those shared by all four donors.

The rearrangement uses TRBV4-2 and TRBJ2-6; 7 nucleotides agree with TRBD2. The clonotype was recovered from a man in his thirties or forties in good health. The sample consisted of memory CD8+ T cells sorted from blood. Specified subset: CD45RO+ cells pooled with CCR7-negative TemRA cells. CDR3 sequence (DNA): TGTGCCAGCAGCCAAGTTGGTGCGGGAGTTGGGGCCAACGTCCTGACTTTC. Translated: CASSQVGAGVGANVLTF.